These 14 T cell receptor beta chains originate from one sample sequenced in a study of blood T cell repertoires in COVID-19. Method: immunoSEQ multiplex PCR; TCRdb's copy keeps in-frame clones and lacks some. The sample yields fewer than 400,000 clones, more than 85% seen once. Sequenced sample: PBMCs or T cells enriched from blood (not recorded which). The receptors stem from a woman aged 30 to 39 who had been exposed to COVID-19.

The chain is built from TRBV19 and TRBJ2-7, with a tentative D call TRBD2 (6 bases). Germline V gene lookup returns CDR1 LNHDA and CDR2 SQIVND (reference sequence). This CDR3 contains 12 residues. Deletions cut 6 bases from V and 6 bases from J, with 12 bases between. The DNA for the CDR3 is TGTGCCAGTAGCGGGCCCGGGGGCGAGCAGTACTTC. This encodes CASSGPGGEQYF.

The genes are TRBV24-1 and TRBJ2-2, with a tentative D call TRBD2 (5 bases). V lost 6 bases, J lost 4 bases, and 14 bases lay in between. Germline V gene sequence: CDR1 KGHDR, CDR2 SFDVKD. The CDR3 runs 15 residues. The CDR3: CATSPVGEGTGELFF. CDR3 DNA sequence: TGTGCCACCAGTCCTGTGGGCGAGGGCACCGGGGAGCTGTTTTTT.

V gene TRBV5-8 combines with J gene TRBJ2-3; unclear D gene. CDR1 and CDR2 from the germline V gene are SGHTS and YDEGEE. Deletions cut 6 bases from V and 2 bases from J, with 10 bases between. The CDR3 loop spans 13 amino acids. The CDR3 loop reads CASTVLVTDTQYF. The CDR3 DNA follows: TGTGCCAGCACTGTCCTAGTCACAGATACGCAGTATTTT.

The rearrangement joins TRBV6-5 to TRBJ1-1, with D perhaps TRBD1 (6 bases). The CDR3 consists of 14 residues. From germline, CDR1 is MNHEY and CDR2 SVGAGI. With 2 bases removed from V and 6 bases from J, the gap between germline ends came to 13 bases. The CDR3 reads CASSYRQGIAEAFF. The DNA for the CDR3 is TGTGCCAGCAGTTACAGGCAGGGGATCGCTGAAGCTTTCTTT.

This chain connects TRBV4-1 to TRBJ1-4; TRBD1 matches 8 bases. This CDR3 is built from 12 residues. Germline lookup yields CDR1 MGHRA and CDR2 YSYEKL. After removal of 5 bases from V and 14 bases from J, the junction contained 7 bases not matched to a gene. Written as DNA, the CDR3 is TGCGCCAGCAGCTGGGCAGGGGGCATGCTGTTTTTT. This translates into CASSWAGGMLFF.

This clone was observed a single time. The CDR3 region has the DNA TGTGCCAGTACCGGACAGGGGGAATACTCACCCCTCCACTTT. It codes for CASTGQGEYSPLHF. The chain combines TRBV19 with TRBJ1-6; 10 positions match TRBD1. The V and J ends lost 7 bases and 10 bases, in that order; junction bases with no gene match: 7. The CDR3 runs to 14 residues. Germline CDR1 is LNHDA and CDR2 is SQIVND (reference sequence).

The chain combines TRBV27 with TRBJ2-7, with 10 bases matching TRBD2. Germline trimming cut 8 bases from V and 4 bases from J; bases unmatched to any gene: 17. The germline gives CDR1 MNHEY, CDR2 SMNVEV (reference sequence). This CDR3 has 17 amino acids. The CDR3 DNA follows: TGTGCCAGCTCGCCGGGACTAGCGAGTTACACCTCTTACGAGCAGTACTTC. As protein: CASSPGLASYTSYEQYF.

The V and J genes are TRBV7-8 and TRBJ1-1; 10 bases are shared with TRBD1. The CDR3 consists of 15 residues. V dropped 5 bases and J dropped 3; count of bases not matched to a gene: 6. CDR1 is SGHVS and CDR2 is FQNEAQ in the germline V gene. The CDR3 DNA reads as TGTGCCAGCAGCCGACAGGGGGCGAGGGACACTGAAGCTTTCTTT. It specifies CASSRQGARDTEAFF. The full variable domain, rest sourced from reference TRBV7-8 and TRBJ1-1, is GAGVSQSPRYKVAKRGQDVALRCDPISGHVSLFWYQQALGQGPEFLTYFQNEAQLDKSGLPSDRFFAERPEGSVSTLKIQRTQQEDSAVYLCASSRQGARDTEAFFGQGTRLTVV.

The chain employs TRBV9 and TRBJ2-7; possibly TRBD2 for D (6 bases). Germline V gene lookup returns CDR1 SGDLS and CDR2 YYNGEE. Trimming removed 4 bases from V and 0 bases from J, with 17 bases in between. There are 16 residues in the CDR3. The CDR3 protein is CASSPLGTFSSYEQYF. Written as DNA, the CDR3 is TGTGCCAGCAGCCCCCTCGGGACTTTTAGCTCCTACGAGCAGTACTTC.

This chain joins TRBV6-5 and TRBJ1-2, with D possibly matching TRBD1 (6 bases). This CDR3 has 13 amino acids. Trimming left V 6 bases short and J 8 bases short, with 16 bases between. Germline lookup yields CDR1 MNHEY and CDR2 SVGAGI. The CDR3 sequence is CASSTGSPWGYTF. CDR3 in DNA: TGTGCCAGCAGCACAGGGAGCCCTTGGGGCTACACCTTC.

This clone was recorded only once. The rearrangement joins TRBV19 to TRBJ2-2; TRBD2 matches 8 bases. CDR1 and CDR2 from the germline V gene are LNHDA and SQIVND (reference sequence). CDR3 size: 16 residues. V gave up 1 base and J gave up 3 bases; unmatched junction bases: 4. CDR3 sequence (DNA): TGTGCCAGTAGTATAGCCAGCGGGGGATACACCGGGGAGCTGTTTTTT. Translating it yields CASSIASGGYTGELFF. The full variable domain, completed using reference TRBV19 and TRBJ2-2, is DGGITQSPKYLFRKEGQNVTLSCEQNLNHDAMYWYRQDPGQGLRLIYYSQIVNDFQKGDIAEGYSVSREKKESFPLTVTSAQKNPTAFYLCASSIASGGYTGELFFGEGSRLTVL.

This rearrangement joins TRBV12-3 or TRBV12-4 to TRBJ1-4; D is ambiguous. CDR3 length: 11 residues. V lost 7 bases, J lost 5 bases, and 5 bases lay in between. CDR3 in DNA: TGTGCCAGCACCTTAAATGAAAAACTGTTTTTT. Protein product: CASTLNEKLFF.

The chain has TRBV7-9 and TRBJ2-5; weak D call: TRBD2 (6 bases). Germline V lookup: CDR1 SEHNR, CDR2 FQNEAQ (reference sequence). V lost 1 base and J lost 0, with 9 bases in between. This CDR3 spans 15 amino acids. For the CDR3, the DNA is TGTGCCAGCAGCTTAGGGGGGAGGTACCAAGAGACCCAGTACTTC. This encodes CASSLGGRYQETQYF. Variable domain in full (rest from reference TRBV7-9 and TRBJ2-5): DTGVSQNPRHKITKRGQNVTFRCDPISEHNRLYWYRQTLGQGPEFLTYFQNEAQLEKSRLLSDRFSAERPKGSFSTLEIQRTEQGDSAMYLCASSLGGRYQETQYFGPGTRLLVL.

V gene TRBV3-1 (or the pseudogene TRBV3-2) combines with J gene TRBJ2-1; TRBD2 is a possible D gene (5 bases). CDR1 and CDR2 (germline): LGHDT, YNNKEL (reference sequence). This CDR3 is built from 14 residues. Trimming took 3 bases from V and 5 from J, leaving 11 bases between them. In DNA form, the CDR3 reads TGTGCCAGCAGCCACCGGACTCTCAACAATGAGCAGTTCTTC. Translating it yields CASSHRTLNNEQFF.